This T cell receptor beta chain is from a study of T cell responses to AZD1222 COVID-19 vaccine. General observations from the study: Spike-wide coverage was observed for vaccine-associated CD4 TCRs, with dominant responses at 160-218 and 743-854.

TCRdb keeps only in-frame clones here, not all; method: immunoSEQ multiplex PCR. The sample contains 110,000 to 150,000 clones, 90% to 95% of which appear only once. Worth noting for this clone: Antigen: not known.

This clonotype originated in an adult who had recovered from COVID-19. The starting material was peripheral blood, obtained after recovery from COVID-19.

The CDR3 DNA is TGTGCCACCTCCCTGACTGGTAGCTCCTACGAGCAGTACTTC. As protein: CATSLTGSSYEQYF. This chain joins TRBV15 and TRBJ2-7, with D hard to call. Trimming took 8 bases from V and 0 from J, leaving 14 bases between them. CDR1 is LNHNV and CDR2 is YYDKDF in the germline V gene (reference sequence). The length of the CDR3 is 14 residues.